The entry below gives a single T cell receptor beta chain sequence along with its context. These data come from a study of cytomegalovirus exposure and HLA in healthy donors. The CDR3 length is 14 residues. Germline V gene data show CDR1 as MDHEN and CDR2 as SYDVKM. Trimming removed 2 bases at V and 4 bases at J, with 12 bases between. 60 Vbeta and 13 Jbeta primers were used in PCR. Sequenced by immunoSEQ multiplex PCR; TCRdb stores in-frame clones only, minus some. The sample yields about 180,000 clones, around 80% seen once. This TCR came from a woman aged 60-75 years in good health and CMV-seropositive. The V call is TRBV28, the J call TRBJ2-7, with a possible D match to TRBD1 (6 bases). The sequenced material came from PBMCs. The CDR3 spells CASSLAGAFYEQYF. The CDR3 DNA sequence: TGTGCCAGCAGTTTAGCAGGGGCTTTTTACGAGCAGTACTTC. The complete variable domain, with remaining parts taken from reference TRBV28 and TRBJ2-7, reads DVKVTQSSRYLVKRTGEKVFLECVQDMDHENMFWYRQDPGLGLRLIYFSYDVKMKEKGDIPEGYSVSREKKERFSLILESASTNQTSMYLCASSLAGAFYEQYFGPGTRLTVT.